The 5 T cell receptor beta chains in this list originate from one sample, sequenced in a study of response to subunit inactivated influenza vaccine. TCRdb re-called the RT-PCR reads through MiXCR, storing one row per CDR3 protein. The data contain 550,000 to 800,000 distinct CDR3 sequences, less than 20% of them singletons. The material was PBMCs from blood, obtained about 11 days after vaccination. The receptors originated from a man between 45 and 60 years old who received an inactivated influenza vaccine.

V is TRBV29-1 and J is TRBJ2-1; TRBD2 is a possible D gene (5 bases). Germline values: CDR1 SQVTM, CDR2 ANQGSEA. The V and J ends lost 8 bases and 3 bases respectively, with 14 bases between them. The CDR3 extends over 13 amino acids. The CDR3 sequence: CSTSRTLYNEQFF. In DNA, the CDR3 is TGCAGCACCTCCCGGACTCTCTACAATGAGCAGTTCTTC.

This clonotype has a single count. V gene TRBV5-6 combines with J gene TRBJ2-6; D is uncertain. The germline V gene has CDR1 SGHDT and CDR2 YYEEEE. This CDR3 is built from 16 residues. Trimming shortened V by 3 bases and J by 0 bases, and 10 bases separated the two germline ends. The CDR3 DNA is TGTGCCAGCAGCTCACAAGCCCGCTCTGGGGCCAACGTCCTGACTTTC. It codes for CASSSQARSGANVLTF.

This clonotype was seen at least ten times. The genes are TRBV7-2 and TRBJ2-1, with 15 bases identical to TRBD2. V shed 4 bases and J 9 bases; nucleotides not matched to a gene: 7. The CDR3 runs to 16 residues. Germline V lookup: CDR1 SGHTA, CDR2 FQGNSA. CDR3 loop: CASSSRTSGGALEQFF. In nucleotides, the CDR3 is TGTGCCAGCAGCTCTCGGACTAGCGGGGGGGCACTTGAGCAGTTCTTC.

Of note for this clonotype: The junction and the germline gene differ at one end; a read error may be behind it. The chain links TRBV6-1 to TRBJ1-2, with D possibly matching TRBD1 (6 bases). The CDR3 consists of 13 residues. The germline V gene has CDR1 MNHNS and CDR2 SASEGT. CDR3 nucleotide sequence: TGTGCCAGCAGGGAAGGGGGACCCTATGGCTACACCTTC. Residues: CASREGGPYGYTF.

This clonotype was picked up a small number of times. The chain joins TRBV6-5 to TRBJ2-2; D remains unclear. V lost 2 bases to trimming and J lost 5 bases, with 9 bases between them. Germline V gene lookup returns CDR1 MNHEY and CDR2 SVGAGI. The CDR3 spans 14 residues. Here the CDR3 DNA reads TGTGCCAGCAGTTACCATGCCCCGACCGGGGAGCTGTTTTTT. This codes for CASSYHAPTGELFF.